These 15 T cell receptor beta chains originate from one sample sequenced in a study of Ad26.COV2.S vaccination and SARS-CoV-2 variants. Treatment defined: around 19 received Ad26.COV2.S at low or high dose, single or two shots; 5 received placebo; per-sample allocation not given. On day 63 after the first injection, vaccine and placebo recipients gave samples. Repertoires were generated with immunoSEQ multiplex PCR, while TCRdb's copy carries only in-frame clones and drops some. The sample lists some 290,000 clones; about 86% were seen once. The specimen was peripheral blood, collected in a trial of Ad26.COV2.S vaccine versus placebo. These receptors all stem from a person aged 18 to 59 who received the Ad26.COV2.S COVID-19 vaccine or a placebo.

This clone was detected once. This rearrangement joins TRBV2 to TRBJ2-1, with 10 bases fitting TRBD2. The CDR3 consists of 15 residues. The junction had 5 bases not matched to a gene; V was cut back by 5 bases and J by 4 bases. CDR1 and CDR2 from the germline V gene are SNHLY and FYNNEI. This CDR3 reads CASSSGGAGYNEQFF. The CDR3 nucleotides read TGTGCCAGCAGTAGCGGGGGGGCAGGGTACAATGAGCAGTTCTTC.

The V and J genes are TRBV3-1 (or the pseudogene TRBV3-2) and TRBJ1-1; D not certain. This CDR3 has 15 residues. The germline gives CDR1 LGHDT, CDR2 YNNKEL (reference sequence). Trimming shortened V by 1 base and J by 2 bases, and 11 bases separated the two germline ends. CDR3 region: CASSQGPLLNTEAFF. In DNA form, the CDR3 reads TGTGCCAGCAGCCAAGGGCCTCTACTAAACACTGAAGCTTTCTTT.

This clone turned up a few times. The chain links TRBV13 to TRBJ2-7; 7 nucleotides line up with TRBD1. The germline CDR1 and CDR2 sequences are PRHDT and FYEKMQ (reference sequence). V was clipped by 6 bases and J by 1 base; unmatched bases: 9. This CDR3 comprises 15 residues. This CDR3 is CASSYIQGKSYEQYF. The CDR3 coding sequence is TGTGCCAGCAGTTATATACAGGGGAAGTCCTACGAGCAGTACTTC. The entire variable domain, with the rest obtained from reference TRBV13 and TRBJ2-7, is as follows: AAGVIQSPRHLIKEKRETATLKCYPIPRHDTVYWYQQGPGQDPQFLISFYEKMQSDKGSIPDRFSAQQFSDYHSELNMSSLELGDSALYFCASSYIQGKSYEQYFGPGTRLTVT.

The chain couples TRBV27 to TRBJ1-6; 12 bases fit TRBD1. CDR1 MNHEY and CDR2 SMNVEV come from the germline V gene (reference sequence). CDR3 size: 17 residues. V trimming: 5 bases; J trimming: 9 bases; junction bases outside the gene matches: 11. The CDR3 spells CASSLLQPGQGASPLHF. Here the CDR3 DNA reads TGTGCCAGCAGTCTCCTCCAACCGGGACAGGGGGCTTCACCCCTCCACTTT.

This chain uses TRBV3-1 (or the pseudogene TRBV3-2) with TRBJ1-2; TRBD1 is a possible D gene (5 bases). The CDR3 consists of 14 residues. Germline V CDR1 and CDR2: LGHDT, YNNKEL (reference sequence). V dropped 7 bases and J dropped 8 bases, with 20 bases sitting between them. CDR3: CASTDPSGLGGYTF. The CDR3 DNA reads as TGTGCCAGCACCGATCCATCAGGGCTCGGCGGCTACACCTTC.

V usage is TRBV4-1 and J usage is TRBJ2-1; the D gene could be TRBD1 or TRBD2 (5 bases each). Trimming cost V 0 bases and J 7 bases, with 10 bases left between them. This CDR3 spans 14 amino acids. Germline lookup yields CDR1 MGHRA and CDR2 YSYEKL. The CDR3 bases are TGCGCCAGCAGCCAAGAGAGGGGTTCGAATGAGCAGTTCTTC. Encoded protein: CASSQERGSNEQFF.

This chain uses TRBV20-1 with TRBJ1-5; D is undetermined. The CDR3 is 11 amino acids. V was trimmed by 3 bases and J by 7 bases, leaving 7 bases between them. From germline, CDR1 is DFQATT and CDR2 SNEGSKA (reference sequence). The CDR3 here is CSASGEQPQHF. In nucleotides, the CDR3 is TGCAGTGCTAGCGGGGAGCAGCCCCAGCATTTT.

The chain has TRBV14 and TRBJ1-1, with TRBD1 as a possible D gene (6 bases). The CDR3 runs to 14 residues. V was clipped by 0 bases and J by 2 bases, with 7 bases between them. Germline values: CDR1 SGHDN, CDR2 FVKESK. CDR3 region: CASSQEGANTEAFF. The CDR3 DNA is TGTGCCAGCAGCCAAGAGGGGGCAAACACTGAAGCTTTCTTT.

Here the CDR3 DNA reads TGTGCCAGCAGCTTGGCCGTGGGCAGGGCGAACTACGAGCAGTACTTC. Translation: CASSLAVGRANYEQYF. The genes are TRBV5-6 and TRBJ2-7, with D tentatively TRBD1 (5 bases). V was cut by 0 bases and J by 3 bases, with 16 bases left in between. CDR1 is SGHDT, CDR2 YYEEEE, per germline. The CDR3 has 16 residues. The full variable domain, rest sourced from reference TRBV5-6 and TRBJ2-7, is DAGVTQSPTHLIKTRGQQVTLRCSPKSGHDTVSWYQQALGQGPQFIFQYYEEEERQRGNFPDRFSGHQFPNYSSELNVNALLLGDSALYLCASSLAVGRANYEQYFGPGTRLTVT.

The count of this clone is one. Here the CDR3 reads CASTQSGQTRGSPLHF. The CDR3 coding sequence is TGTGCCAGCACACAATCCGGACAGACCCGAGGGTCACCCCTCCACTTT. The genes are TRBV7-2 and TRBJ1-6, with a tentative D call TRBD1 (6 bases). CDR3 length equals 16 residues. Between the trimmed V and J ends, which lost 7 bases and 10 bases, there was a span of 23 bases. The germline V gene encodes CDR1 SGHTA and CDR2 FQGNSA.

The chain is built from TRBV7-9 and TRBJ2-1, with TRBD2 identical over 8 bases. Germline V lookup: CDR1 SEHNR, CDR2 FQNEAQ (reference sequence). This CDR3 is 17 amino acids long. The J segment lost 2 bases and the V segment lost 1 base, leaving 7 bases of the junction unmatched. This chain's CDR3 is CASSLVYTGGPYNEQFF. CDR3 DNA: TGTGCCAGCAGCTTAGTATATACGGGGGGGCCCTACAATGAGCAGTTCTTC.

To note about this clone: Other DNA sequences in this sample translate to the same CDR3. The rearrangement joins TRBV5-1 to TRBJ1-3; D is unresolved. Between the trimmed V and J ends, which lost 0 bases and 0 bases, there was a span of 7 bases. The length of the CDR3 is 15 residues. CDR1 SGHRS and CDR2 YFSETQ come from the germline V gene. In DNA form, the CDR3 reads TGCGCCAGCAGCTTGGACGGTAGCTCTGGAAACACCATATATTTT. Its protein is CASSLDGSSGNTIYF. Supplemented by reference TRBV5-1 and TRBJ1-3, the full variable domain reads KAGVTQTPRYLIKTRGQQVTLSCSPISGHRSVSWYQQTPGQGLQFLFEYFSETQRNKGNFPGRFSGRQFSNSRSEMNVSTLELGDSALYLCASSLDGSSGNTIYFGEGSWLTVV.

The rearrangement joins TRBV29-1 to TRBJ1-2, with TRBD1 matching 8 bases. The germline V gene encodes CDR1 SQVTM and CDR2 ANQGSEA. With V trimmed by 7 bases and J by 5 bases, 6 bases remained unmatched. CDR3 length: 12 residues. For the CDR3, the DNA is TGCAGCGGGGGAGACAGGGGTTATGGCTACACCTTC. It specifies CSGGDRGYGYTF.

V is TRBV9 and J is TRBJ1-2; possibly TRBD1 for D (6 bases). V was shortened by 0 bases and J by 6 bases, with 15 bases between the two germline ends. In germline, CDR1 is SGDLS, CDR2 YYNGEE. The CDR3 has 15 amino acids. CDR3 sequence (DNA): TGTGCCAGCAGCGTAGAAGGGAGCAGGGGTGATGGCTACACCTTC. Its translation: CASSVEGSRGDGYTF.

The gene calls are TRBV29-1 and TRBJ2-5; 8 nucleotides line up with TRBD1. CDR1 and CDR2 (germline): SQVTM, ANQGSEA. With 8 bases clipped from V and 1 base from J, the junction kept 3 bases outside the gene matches. There are 12 residues in the CDR3. The CDR3 is CSFDRGQETQYF. The CDR3 DNA is TGCAGCTTCGACAGGGGCCAAGAGACCCAGTACTTC.